Below are 12 T cell receptor beta chains sequenced from a single sample in a study of blood T cell repertoires in COVID-19. This table comes from immunoSEQ multiplex PCR, and its TCRdb copy is limited to in-frame clones, with some not included. The sample records some 70,000 clones, more than 75% being singletons. Sequencing input: peripheral blood. The receptors derive from a man aged 50 or older with active COVID-19.

The gene calls are TRBV5-1 and TRBJ1-2; D ambiguous. CDR1 SGHRS and CDR2 YFSETQ come from the germline V gene. The CDR3 is made up of 12 amino acids. V dropped 2 bases and J dropped 8 bases, with 10 bases sitting between them. CDR3 amino acids: CASSFEFGGYTF. In nucleotides, the CDR3 is TGCGCCAGCAGCTTTGAATTTGGCGGCTACACCTTC.

V and J are TRBV6-1 and TRBJ1-6; 7 bases match TRBD1. The germline V gene encodes CDR1 MNHNS and CDR2 SASEGT. Trimming removed 4 bases from V and 5 bases from J; junction bases left unmatched: 8. This CDR3 is 16 amino acids long. The CDR3 protein is CASSARDRENNSPLHF. CDR3 nucleotide sequence: TGTGCCAGCAGTGCCCGGGACAGAGAGAATAATTCACCCCTCCACTTT.

The rearrangement links TRBV6-5 to TRBJ1-1, with D unclear. The CDR3 runs to 13 residues. V dropped 7 bases and J dropped 7 bases, with 16 bases sitting between them. In germline, CDR1 is MNHEY, CDR2 SVGAGI. CDR3 sequence: CASTRAATGEAFF. In DNA, the CDR3 is TGTGCCAGCACGAGAGCGGCGACTGGTGAAGCTTTCTTT.

The V call is TRBV5-1, the J call TRBJ1-4; maybe TRBD1 (5 bases). Trimming took 7 bases from V and 8 from J, leaving 18 bases between them. The CDR3 totals 14 residues. Germline loops: CDR1 SGHRS, CDR2 YFSETQ. The CDR3 reads CASGLGAEGEKLFF. The CDR3 nucleotides are TGCGCCAGCGGCCTGGGAGCGGAGGGGGAAAAACTGTTTTTT. The full variable domain, completed using reference TRBV5-1 and TRBJ1-4, is KAGVTQTPRYLIKTRGQQVTLSCSPISGHRSVSWYQQTPGQGLQFLFEYFSETQRNKGNFPGRFSGRQFSNSRSEMNVSTLELGDSALYLCASGLGAEGEKLFFGSGTQLSVL.

V gene TRBV4-2 combines with J gene TRBJ1-1; 7 bases are shared with TRBD1. The germline V gene has CDR1 LGHNA and CDR2 YNFKEQ. The CDR3 has 17 residues. J was trimmed by 3 bases and V by 0 bases; bases with no gene match: 10. In DNA, the CDR3 is TGTGCCAGCAGCCAAGAAAGAGAAGGGGGCCTTTACACTGAAGCTTTCTTT. Amino acid sequence: CASSQEREGGLYTEAFF.

V usage is TRBV19 and J usage is TRBJ1-2; the D gene is possibly TRBD1 (5 bases). The CDR3 sequence is 14 residues long. Trimming left V 5 bases short and J 2 bases short, with 12 bases between. CDR1 is LNHDA and CDR2 is SQIVND in the germline V gene (reference sequence). Written as DNA, the CDR3 is TGTGCCAGTAGTCGGGGGGACGCGAACTATGGCTACACCTTC. It specifies CASSRGDANYGYTF.

The chain has TRBV6-2 or TRBV6-3 and TRBJ1-2; 7 bases align to TRBD1. The CDR3 has 14 residues. Unmatched junction bases numbered 5, after V lost 2 bases and J lost 5 bases. Germline CDR1 MNHEY, CDR2 SVGEGT. In DNA, the CDR3 is TGTGCCAGCAGTTACATGGGACAGCCTTATGGCTACACCTTC. Its translation is CASSYMGQPYGYTF.

The chain employs TRBV5-1 and TRBJ1-1; TRBD1 is a possible D gene (6 bases). This CDR3 region has 14 residues. CDR1 and CDR2 from the germline V gene are SGHRS and YFSETQ. V was trimmed by 8 bases and J by 4 bases, leaving 18 bases between them. The CDR3 reads CASKQGGGGTEAFF. CDR3 in DNA: TGCGCCAGTAAACAGGGTGGGGGGGGCACTGAAGCTTTCTTT.

The rearrangement links TRBV6-2 or TRBV6-3 to TRBJ1-3, with 11 bases identical to TRBD1. Per the germline V gene, CDR1 is MNHEY and CDR2 is SVGEGT. V was pared by 0 bases and J by 4 bases, with 5 bases of the junction left unmatched. The CDR3 length is 17 residues. The CDR3 loop is CASSYSGQGATGNTIYF. The CDR3 nucleotides read TGTGCCAGCAGTTACTCCGGACAGGGGGCGACCGGAAACACCATATATTTT.

The sample holds one count of this clone. The chain combines TRBV7-9 with TRBJ2-7; 8 bases match TRBD1. The CDR3 sequence is 16 residues long. Germline V CDR1 and CDR2: SEHNR, FQNEAQ (reference sequence). V gave up 2 bases and J gave up 5 bases; unmatched junction bases: 11. CDR3 nucleotides: TGTGCCAGCAGCTTAACCAGCGGACAGGGACATGACGAGCAGTACTTC. Protein sequence: CASSLTSGQGHDEQYF.

This rearrangement joins TRBV4-3 to TRBJ1-6; 7 bases match TRBD1. The CDR3 is 20 residues long. Germline V CDR1 and CDR2: LGHNA, YSLEER. V lost 0 bases, J lost 0 bases, and 11 bases stayed unmatched. The CDR3 is CASSQDWSGGSSSYNSPLHF. The CDR3 nucleotides read TGCGCCAGCAGCCAAGATTGGTCAGGGGGAAGCAGCTCCTATAATTCACCCCTCCACTTT.

The chain joins TRBV2 to TRBJ2-1; 11 bases align to TRBD1. Germline CDR1 is SNHLY and CDR2 is FYNNEI. With 6 bases clipped from V and 6 bases from J, the junction kept 7 bases outside the gene matches. The CDR3 loop spans 15 amino acids. CDR3 sequence (DNA): TGTGCCAGCAGCTACCTCGGACAGGGGGCCAATGAGCAGTTCTTC. Translated, it gives CASSYLGQGANEQFF.